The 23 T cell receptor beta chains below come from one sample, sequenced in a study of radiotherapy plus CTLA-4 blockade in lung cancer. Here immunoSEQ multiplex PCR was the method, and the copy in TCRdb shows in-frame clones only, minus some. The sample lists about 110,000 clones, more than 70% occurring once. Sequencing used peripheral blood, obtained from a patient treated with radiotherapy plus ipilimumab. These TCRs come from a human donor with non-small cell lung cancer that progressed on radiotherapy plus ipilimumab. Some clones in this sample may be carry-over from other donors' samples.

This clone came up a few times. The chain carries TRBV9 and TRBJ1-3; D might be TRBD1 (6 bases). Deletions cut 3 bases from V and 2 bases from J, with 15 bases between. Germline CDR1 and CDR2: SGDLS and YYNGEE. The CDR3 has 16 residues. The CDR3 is CASSAARGAAGNTIYF. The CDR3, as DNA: TGTGCCAGCAGCGCAGCCCGGGGGGCCGCTGGAAACACCATATATTTT. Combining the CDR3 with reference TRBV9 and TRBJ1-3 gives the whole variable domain DSGVTQTPKHLITATGQRVTLRCSPRSGDLSVYWYQQSLDQGLQFLIQYYNGEERAKGNILERFSAQQFPDLHSELNLSSLELGDSALYFCASSAARGAAGNTIYFGEGSWLTVV.

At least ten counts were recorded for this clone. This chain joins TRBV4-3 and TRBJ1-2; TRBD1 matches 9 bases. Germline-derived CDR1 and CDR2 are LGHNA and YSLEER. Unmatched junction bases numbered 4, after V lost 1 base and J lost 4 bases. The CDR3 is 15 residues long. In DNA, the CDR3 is TGCGCCAGCAGCCAAGTAACAGGGGGCAGCTATGGCTACACCTTC. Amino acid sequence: CASSQVTGGSYGYTF.

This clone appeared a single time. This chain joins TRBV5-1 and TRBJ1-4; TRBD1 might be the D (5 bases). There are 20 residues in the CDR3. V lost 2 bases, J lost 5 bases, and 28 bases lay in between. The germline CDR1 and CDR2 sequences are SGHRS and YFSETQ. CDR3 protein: CASSFNPGGGSLGQNEKLFF. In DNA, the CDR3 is TGCGCCAGCAGCTTTAACCCCGGGGGGGGATCATTGGGCCAAAATGAAAAACTGTTTTTT.

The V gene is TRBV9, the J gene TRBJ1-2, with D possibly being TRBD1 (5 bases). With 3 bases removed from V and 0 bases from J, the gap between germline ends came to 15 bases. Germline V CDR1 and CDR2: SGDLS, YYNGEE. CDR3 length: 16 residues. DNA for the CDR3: TGTGCCAGCAGCGCGTTGGGGGGGTACGCTAACTATGGCTACACCTTC. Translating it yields CASSALGGYANYGYTF.

The CDR3 DNA sequence: TGTGCCAGCAGTTACTCGACCGGGGGTAGCAATCAGCCCCAGCATTTT. Encoded protein: CASSYSTGGSNQPQHF. This sequence joins TRBV6-7 and TRBJ1-5; a weak D match, TRBD1 (5 bases). TRBV6-7 carries the ORF label, with uncertain function. Trimming cost V 0 bases and J 0 bases, with 9 bases left between them. This CDR3 comprises 16 residues.

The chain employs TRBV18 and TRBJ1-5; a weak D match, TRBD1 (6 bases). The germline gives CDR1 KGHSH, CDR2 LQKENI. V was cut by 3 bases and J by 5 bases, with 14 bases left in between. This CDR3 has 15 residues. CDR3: CASSPVGGWDQPQHF. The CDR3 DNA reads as TGTGCCAGCTCACCGGTGGGGGGCTGGGATCAGCCCCAGCATTTT.

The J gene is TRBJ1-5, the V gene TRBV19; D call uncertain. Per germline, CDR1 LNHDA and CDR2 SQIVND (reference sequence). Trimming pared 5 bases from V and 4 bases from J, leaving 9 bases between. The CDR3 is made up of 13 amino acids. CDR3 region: CASSSFRNQPQHF. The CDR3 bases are TGTGCCAGTAGTTCTTTTCGTAATCAGCCCCAGCATTTT.

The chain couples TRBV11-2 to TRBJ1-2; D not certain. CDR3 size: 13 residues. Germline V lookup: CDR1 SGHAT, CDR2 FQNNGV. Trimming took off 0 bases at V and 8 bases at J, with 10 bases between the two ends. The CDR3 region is CASSLDRLSGYTF. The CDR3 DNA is TGTGCCAGCAGCTTAGACAGGCTTAGCGGCTACACCTTC.

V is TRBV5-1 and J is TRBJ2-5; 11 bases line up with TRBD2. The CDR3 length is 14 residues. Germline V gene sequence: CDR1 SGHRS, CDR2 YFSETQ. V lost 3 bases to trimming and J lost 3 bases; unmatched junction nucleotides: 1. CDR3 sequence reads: CASSSGLAEETQYF. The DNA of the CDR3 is TGCGCCAGCAGCTCGGGACTAGCGGAAGAGACCCAGTACTTC.

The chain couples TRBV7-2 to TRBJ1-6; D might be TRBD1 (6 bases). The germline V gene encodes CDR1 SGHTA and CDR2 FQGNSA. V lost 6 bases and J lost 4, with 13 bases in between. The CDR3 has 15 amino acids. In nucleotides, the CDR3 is TGTGCCAGCAGTCATGGGACATGGTATAATTCACCCCTCCACTTT. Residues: CASSHGTWYNSPLHF. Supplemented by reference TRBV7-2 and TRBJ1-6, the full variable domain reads GAGVSQSPSNKVTEKGKDVELRCDPISGHTALYWYRQSLGQGLEFLIYFQGNSAPDKSGLPSDRFSAERTGGSVSTLTIQRTQQEDSAVYLCASSHGTWYNSPLHFGNGTRLTVT.

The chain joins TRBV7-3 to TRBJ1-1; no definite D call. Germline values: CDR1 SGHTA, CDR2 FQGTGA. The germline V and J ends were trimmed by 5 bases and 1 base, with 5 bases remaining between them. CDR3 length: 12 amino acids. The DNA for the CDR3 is TGTGCCAGCAGCGACCCGAACACTGAAGCTTTCTTT. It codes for CASSDPNTEAFF. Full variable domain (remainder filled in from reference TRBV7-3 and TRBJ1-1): GAGVSQTPSNKVTEKGKYVELRCDPISGHTALYWYRQSLGQGPEFLIYFQGTGAADDSGLPNDRFFAVRPEGSVSTLKIQRTERGDSAVYLCASSDPNTEAFFGQGTRLTVV.

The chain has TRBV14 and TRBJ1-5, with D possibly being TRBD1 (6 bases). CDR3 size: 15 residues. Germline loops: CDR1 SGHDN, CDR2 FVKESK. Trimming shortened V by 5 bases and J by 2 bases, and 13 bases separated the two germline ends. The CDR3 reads CASSCTGKGNQPQHF. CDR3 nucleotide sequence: TGTGCCAGCAGCTGTACAGGGAAGGGCAATCAGCCCCAGCATTTT. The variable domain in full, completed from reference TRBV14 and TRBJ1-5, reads EAGVTQFPSHSVIEKGQTVTLRCDPISGHDNLYWYRRVMGKEIKFLLHFVKESKQDESGMPNNRFLAERTGGTYSTLKVQPAELEDSGVYFCASSCTGKGNQPQHFGDGTRLSIL.

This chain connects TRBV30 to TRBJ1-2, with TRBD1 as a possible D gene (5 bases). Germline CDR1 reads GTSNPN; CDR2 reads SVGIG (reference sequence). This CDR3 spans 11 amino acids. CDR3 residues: CVAGSNYGYTF. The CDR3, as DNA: TGTGTGGCAGGGTCTAACTATGGCTACACCTTC.

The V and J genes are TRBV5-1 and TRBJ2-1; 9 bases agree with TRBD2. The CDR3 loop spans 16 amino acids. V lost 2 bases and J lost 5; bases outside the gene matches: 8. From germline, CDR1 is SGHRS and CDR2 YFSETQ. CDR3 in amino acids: CASSFPTSGYNNEQFF. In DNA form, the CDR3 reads TGCGCCAGCAGCTTCCCAACTAGCGGGTATAACAATGAGCAGTTCTTC.

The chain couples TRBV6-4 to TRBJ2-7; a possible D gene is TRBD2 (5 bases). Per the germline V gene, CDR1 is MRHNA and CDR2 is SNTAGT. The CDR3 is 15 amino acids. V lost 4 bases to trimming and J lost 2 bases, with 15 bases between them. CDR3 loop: CASSVEAGRTYEQYF. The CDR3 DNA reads TGTGCCAGCAGTGTCGAGGCGGGCAGGACCTACGAGCAGTACTTC.

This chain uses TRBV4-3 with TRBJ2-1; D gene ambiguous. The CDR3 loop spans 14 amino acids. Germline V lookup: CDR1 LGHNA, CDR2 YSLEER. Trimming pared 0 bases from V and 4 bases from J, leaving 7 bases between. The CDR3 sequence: CASSQDMGYNEQFF. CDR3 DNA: TGCGCCAGCAGCCAAGACATGGGGTACAATGAGCAGTTCTTC.

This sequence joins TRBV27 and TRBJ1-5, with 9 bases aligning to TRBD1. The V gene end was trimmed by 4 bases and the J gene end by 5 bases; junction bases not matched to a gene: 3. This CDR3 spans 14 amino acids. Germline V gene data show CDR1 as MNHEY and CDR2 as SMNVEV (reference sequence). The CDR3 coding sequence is TGTGCCAGCAGTTCGGGGACAGGGTATCAGCCCCAGCATTTT. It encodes CASSSGTGYQPQHF.

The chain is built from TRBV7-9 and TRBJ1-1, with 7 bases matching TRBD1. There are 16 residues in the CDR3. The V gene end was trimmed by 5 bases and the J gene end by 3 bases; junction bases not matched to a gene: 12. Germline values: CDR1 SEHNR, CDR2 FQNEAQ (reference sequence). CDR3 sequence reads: CASSEEGGSGDTEAFF. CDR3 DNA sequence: TGTGCCAGCAGCGAGGAAGGGGGCTCCGGGGACACTGAAGCTTTCTTT.

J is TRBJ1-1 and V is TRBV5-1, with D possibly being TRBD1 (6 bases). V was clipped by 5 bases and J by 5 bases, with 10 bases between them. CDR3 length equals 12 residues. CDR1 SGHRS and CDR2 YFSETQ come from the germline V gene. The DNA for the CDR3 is TGCGCCAGCAGAGCCACAGGGACTGAAGCTTTCTTT. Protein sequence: CASRATGTEAFF.

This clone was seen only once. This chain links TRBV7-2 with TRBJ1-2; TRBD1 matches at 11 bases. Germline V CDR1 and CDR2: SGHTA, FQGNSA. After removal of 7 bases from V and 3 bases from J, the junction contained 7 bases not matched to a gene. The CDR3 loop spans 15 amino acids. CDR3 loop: CASTTGQGVHYGYTF. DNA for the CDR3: TGTGCCAGCACCACGGGACAGGGGGTTCACTATGGCTACACCTTC.

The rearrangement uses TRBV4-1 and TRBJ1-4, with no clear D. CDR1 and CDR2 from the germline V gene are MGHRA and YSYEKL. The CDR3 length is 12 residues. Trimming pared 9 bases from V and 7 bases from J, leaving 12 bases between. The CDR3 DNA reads TGCGCCAGAGGGTCGCGGCGTGAAAAACTGTTTTTT. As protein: CARGSRREKLFF.

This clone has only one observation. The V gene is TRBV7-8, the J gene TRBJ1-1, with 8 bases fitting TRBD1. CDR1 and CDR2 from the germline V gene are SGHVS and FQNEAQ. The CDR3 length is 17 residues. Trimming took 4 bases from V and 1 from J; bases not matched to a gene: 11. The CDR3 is CASSYLARGLSNTEAFF. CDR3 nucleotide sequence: TGTGCCAGCAGCTACCTCGCCAGGGGGCTTTCGAACACTGAAGCTTTCTTT.

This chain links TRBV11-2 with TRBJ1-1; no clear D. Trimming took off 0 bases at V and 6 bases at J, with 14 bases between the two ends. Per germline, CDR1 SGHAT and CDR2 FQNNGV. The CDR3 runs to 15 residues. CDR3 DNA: TGTGCCAGCAGCTTAGATCTTTGGGGAAAGGCTGAAGCTTTCTTT. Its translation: CASSLDLWGKAEAFF. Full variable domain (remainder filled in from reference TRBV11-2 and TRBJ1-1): EAGVAQSPRYKIIEKRQSVAFWCNPISGHATLYWYQQILGQGPKLLIQFQNNGVVDDSQLPKDRFSAERLKGVDSTLKIQPAKLEDSAVYLCASSLDLWGKAEAFFGQGTRLTVV.